This TCR beta chain emerged from a study of OX40 agonist ivuxolimab in advanced cancers. Method: immunoSEQ multiplex PCR; TCRdb's copy keeps in-frame clones and lacks some. The sample consists of approximately 45,000 clones, 80% of them appearing once. The germline V gene encodes CDR1 SNHLY and CDR2 FYNNEI. This CDR3 region has 13 residues. V shed 9 bases and J shed 1 base, with 12 bases lying between them. This clonotype originated in an adult with an advanced solid tumor such as melanoma, head and neck, liver or kidney cancer. Sequencing was performed on CD4+ or CD8+ T cells sorted from blood, taken in a trial of the OX40 agonist ivuxolimab. V and J are TRBV2 and TRBJ1-1, with D possibly TRBD1 on 5 matching bases. CDR3 loop: CASTLGQNTEAFF. Here the CDR3 DNA reads TGTGCCAGTACCCTCGGACAGAACACTGAAGCTTTCTTT.